A selection of T cell receptor beta chains follows, all from one sample in a study of cytotoxic CD8 clonotypes in ibrutinib-treated CLL. Clones were read by immunoSEQ multiplex PCR, and TCRdb kept only the in-frame ones, dropping some. The data hold 25,000 to 30,000 clones, with 55% to 70% observed a single time. This sample comprised PBMCs, obtained after 24 months of ibrutinib treatment. The receptors come from a human donor with chronic lymphocytic leukemia. Both conserved end residues are part of each CDR3. The order of the fields is D gene, J gene, clone size, V gene, CDR3 DNA, CDR3 protein. The D gene is left open where the match is weak. Size tells how often a clone was seen (once, few, many) or the class of an expanded clone, and some rows leave it out.

-,TRBJ2-1,-,TRBV5-1,TGCGCCAGCAGCTTAGACATCCCCAATGAGCAGTTCTTC,CASSLDIPNEQFF
-,TRBJ2-2,few,TRBV7-2,TGTGCCAGCAGCTTAGGGACCGGGGAGCTGTTTTTT,CASSLGTGELFF
-,TRBJ1-3,-,TRBV11-2,TGTGCCAGCAGCTCAAGGGGGGCTAGCTCTGGAAACACCATATATTTT,CASSSRGASSGNTIYF
-,TRBJ2-2,few,TRBV11-2,TGTGCCAGCAGCCCAAGCCTGGGGGGATCCGGGGAGCTGTTTTTT,CASSPSLGGSGELFF
-,TRBJ2-3,-,TRBV7-2,TGTGCCAGCAGCCATCTTGCGAGTAGCACAGATACGCAGTATTTT,CASSHLASSTDTQYF
TRBD1,TRBJ2-1,-,TRBV7-3,TGTGCCAGCAGCTTAGGGACAGGGGTATTCTTC,CASSLGTGVFF
TRBD1,TRBJ2-5,-,TRBV15,TGTGCCACGTCGCCTACCAGGGGGTTTGGGGAGACCCAGTACTTC,CATSPTRGFGETQYF
TRBD1,TRBJ1-1,-,TRBV19,TGTGCCAGTAGCCCAACAGGGGGCAGCTCGCCTTTCTTT,CASSPTGGSSPFF
-,TRBJ2-7,-,TRBV19,TGTGCCAGTAGTATGCCAGGGGCCGACTACGAGCAGTACTTC,CASSMPGADYEQYF
-,TRBJ1-1,-,TRBV30,TGTGCCTGGAGGCCAGTCTCGGGGTGGGGTACTGAAGCTTTCTTT,CAWRPVSGWGTEAFF
-,TRBJ1-4,-,TRBV2,TGTGCCAGCAGTGGGGGGGGTCCATCAACTAATGAAAAACTGTTTTTT,CASSGGGPSTNEKLFF
-,TRBJ2-5,few,TRBV11-2,TGTGCCAGCAGCTTAGGTTCGTCCCGTCTCCAAGAGACCCAGTACTTC,CASSLGSSRLQETQYF
TRBD1,TRBJ1-1,-,TRBV18,TGTGCCAGCTCATCAATACAGGGGAGGGGTGAAGCTTTCTTT,CASSSIQGRGEAFF
TRBD1,TRBJ2-7,once,TRBV6-5,TGTGCCAGCAGTTACTCCGGGACAGGGGGCTACGAGCAGTACTTC,CASSYSGTGGYEQYF
TRBD1,TRBJ2-7,few,TRBV6-1,TGTGCCAGCAGTGAAGCAGGACAGGGGAGTGGGGGGTACGAGCAGTACTTC,CASSEAGQGSGGYEQYF
TRBD1,TRBJ1-6,few,TRBV6-5,TGTGCCAGCAGGGACACAGGGGCAGGAAATTCACCCCTCCACTTT,CASRDTGAGNSPLHF
TRBD2,TRBJ2-3,-,TRBV9,TGTGCCAGCAGCCCAGGACTAGCGGGGACTTCTAGCACAGATACGCAGTATTTT,CASSPGLAGTSSTDTQYF
TRBD1,TRBJ1-4,-,TRBV18,TGTGCCAGCTCACCACAGTCCGGGACAGGGGAGAAGAAACTGTTTTTT,CASSPQSGTGEKKLFF
-,TRBJ2-7,-,TRBV7-9,TGTGCCAGCAGAAAAACAGGGTCGTCGGGATACGAGCAGTACTTC,CASRKTGSSGYEQYF
-,TRBJ2-3,-,TRBV9,TGTGCCAGCAGCGTACAGCTCGTTGGGCTTAGGGATACGCAGTATTTT,CASSVQLVGLRDTQYF
-,TRBJ1-5,-,TRBV6-1,TGTGCCAGCACCGGTTCCGAAGGTGGGAGGCCGCCCCAGCATTTT,CASTGSEGGRPPQHF
-,TRBJ2-1,-,TRBV18,TGTGCCAGCTCATACCAGGAAATTACCTACAATGAGCAGTTCTTC,CASSYQEITYNEQFF
TRBD1,TRBJ1-1,-,TRBV11-2,TGTGCCAGCAGCCCGAGGGGGCCGAACACTGAAGCTTTCTTT,CASSPRGPNTEAFF
TRBD1,TRBJ2-7,-,TRBV7-9,TGTGCCAGCAGCTTACGGCATCGTCCAGGGGGCTCCTACGAGCAGTACTTC,CASSLRHRPGGSYEQYF
-,TRBJ1-2,few,TRBV27,TGTGCCAGCAGTTCCGGGGGACAAACCTATGGCTACACCTTC,CASSSGGQTYGYTF
-,TRBJ2-7,-,TRBV6-1,TGTGCCAGCCGTATAACTTCCTACGAGCAGTACTTC,CASRITSYEQYF
-,TRBJ1-1,-,TRBV9,TGTGCCAGCAGCGGAGGGGGGCAGGATTTCAACACTGAAGCTTTCTTT,CASSGGGQDFNTEAFF
TRBD2,TRBJ2-1,-,TRBV7-8,TGTGCCAGCAGCCAAGGGGGTAGCGGGGTACACAATGAGCAGTTCTTC,CASSQGGSGVHNEQFF
-,TRBJ1-4,few,TRBV19,TGTGCCAGTAGTATCCTGGGGAAAAAACTGTTTTTT,CASSILGKKLFF
-,TRBJ2-7,-,TRBV4-3,TGCGCCAGCAGCCAAGATCGTAGGAAAGAGTACGAGCAGTACTTC,CASSQDRRKEYEQYF
-,TRBJ2-5,once,TRBV6-5,TGTGCCAGCAGTTACGGGGGGAGACAAGAGACCCAGTACTTC,CASSYGGRQETQYF
-,TRBJ2-5,few,TRBV5-1,TGCGCCAGCAGCTTGGCGGGGGCTGTACAAGAGACCCAGTACTTC,CASSLAGAVQETQYF
-,TRBJ1-1,-,TRBV5-6,TGTGCCAGCAGCTTGGTAGCCGAGATCAAAGCTTTCTTT,CASSLVAEIKAFF
TRBD1,TRBJ2-7,-,TRBV28,TGTGCCAGCAGGCCGACAGGGGTGCACGAGCAGTACTTC,CASRPTGVHEQYF
-,TRBJ1-5,-,TRBV6-5,TGTGCCAGCAAGGGAGGGGCCGATCAGCCCCAGCATTTT,CASKGGADQPQHF
TRBD1,TRBJ1-6,once,TRBV12-5,TGTGCTAGTGGTTTGGCACCGGGACAGAGAAATTCACCCCTCCACTTT,CASGLAPGQRNSPLHF
TRBD2,TRBJ2-1,-,TRBV9,TGTGCCAGCAGCTTAAGCGGGGAAGACAATGAGCAGTTCTTC,CASSLSGEDNEQFF
-,TRBJ1-4,-,TRBV7-2,TGTGCCAGCAGCAACAGGGAAGGGCGCGAAAAACTGTTTTTT,CASSNREGREKLFF
TRBD1,TRBJ1-5,many,TRBV6-6,TGTGCCAGCAGCCTGGGACAGTCAAATCAGCCCCAGCATTTT,CASSLGQSNQPQHF
TRBD1,TRBJ2-7,few,TRBV28,TGTGCCAGCAGTTTAAACAGGGGACGCGAGCAGTACTTC,CASSLNRGREQYF
-,TRBJ2-1,few,TRBV5-1,TGCGCCAGCAGCTACAGGGGAGGATTTTTCCAAGCCCGATACAATGAGCAGTTCTTC,CASSYRGGFFQARYNEQFF
TRBD1,TRBJ2-7,-,TRBV19,TGTGCCAGTAGTATAGGGACAGGGGGCTCCTACGAGCAGTACTTC,CASSIGTGGSYEQYF
-,TRBJ1-1,few,TRBV9,TGTGCCAGCAGCGCCCCAGATCGGAGCACTGAAGCTTTCTTT,CASSAPDRSTEAFF
TRBD1,TRBJ2-7,-,TRBV5-1,TGCGCCAGCAGCTTAGGACAGGGGAGCTCCTACGAGCAGTACTTC,CASSLGQGSSYEQYF
-,TRBJ1-1,-,TRBV5-1,TGCGCCAGCAGCTTGGCCAGGTCGGGGAGTGGCACTGAAGCTTTCTTT,CASSLARSGSGTEAFF
-,TRBJ1-4,few,TRBV25-1,TGTGCCAGCAGTTCCCGGGAAAAACTGTTTTTT,CASSSREKLFF
TRBD1,TRBJ2-7,-,TRBV27,TGTGCCAGCAGTTTAAGGGGGCGTGGGGAGCAGTACTTC,CASSLRGRGEQYF
TRBD1,TRBJ1-1,-,TRBV28,TGTGCCAGCAGTTTAAGAAACAGGGGCACTGAAGCTTTCTTT,CASSLRNRGTEAFF
TRBD2,TRBJ2-7,once,TRBV5-4,TGTGCCAGCAGCGCCGGGGGGGCGGGGGCTCTCACGGACGAGCAGTACTTC,CASSAGGAGALTDEQYF
TRBD1,TRBJ1-5,-,TRBV9,TGTGCCAGCAGCGTATTTAGGGACAGGGGCGTTGTGAGCAATCAGCCCCAGCATTTT,CASSVFRDRGVVSNQPQHF
-,TRBJ1-3,-,TRBV19,TGTGCCAGTCATCCCTACTCTGGAAACACCATATATTTT,CASHPYSGNTIYF
-,TRBJ2-7,-,TRBV30,TGTGCCTGGAGTGTACAAACCGAGCAGTACTTC,CAWSVQTEQYF
TRBD2,TRBJ2-3,-,TRBV7-7,TGTGCTAGCAGCTCAGGACTAGCGGGGGACCACCTTGCGTATTTT,CASSSGLAGDHLAYF
-,TRBJ1-2,-,TRBV19,TGTGCCAGTAGTAGGAGGCACCGAACTAACTATGGCTACACCTTC,CASSRRHRTNYGYTF
TRBD2,TRBJ2-5,-,TRBV11-2,TGTGCCAGCAGGACCGAACTAGGGACTAGCGGGAGGGGAGAGACCCAGTACTTC,CASRTELGTSGRGETQYF
-,TRBJ1-4,-,TRBV5-4,TGTGCCAGCAGCTTGACTTCAGGGTCGAATGAAAAACTGTTTTTT,CASSLTSGSNEKLFF
TRBD2,TRBJ2-3,-,TRBV4-2,TGTGCCAGCAGCCAAGACCTGACTAGCGGGGGCACAGATACGCAGTATTTT,CASSQDLTSGGTDTQYF
-,TRBJ1-5,-,TRBV18,TGTGCCAGCTCACCACGGGCAGGGGATACTCAGCCCCAGCATTTT,CASSPRAGDTQPQHF
-,TRBJ1-5,few,TRBV2,TGTGCCAGCAGTGATTATAGGGGCGCTAATCAGCCCCAGCATTTT,CASSDYRGANQPQHF
-,TRBJ1-2,few,TRBV2,TGTGCCAGCAGTGAAGGCCGGGACCGCGCGGGCTACACCTTC,CASSEGRDRAGYTF